The T cell receptor beta chain under discussion was sequenced for a study of T-cell reconstitution after alpha-beta-depleted transplantation in children. Study outcomes and limitations: It was surviving recipient T cells and thymic progenitors that gave some patients high TCRbeta diversity at day 60. Roughly two months post-transplant, alpha-beta T cells reportedly originated from several hundred graft clones that had expanded. From newly produced T cells came most of the T-cell counts and diversity one year after transplant.

In germline, CDR1 is SQVTM, CDR2 ANQGSEA. Losses at the gene ends were 4 bases for V and 4 bases for J; bases not matched to a gene: 10. The CDR3 has 15 amino acids. It was with unique molecular identifiers that the TCRbeta library was prepared. TCRdb re-called the PCR reads with MiXCR, one entry per CDR3 protein. Among 550,000 to 800,000 distinct CDR3 sequences listed, roughly 13% were seen once. This clonotype was observed at least ten times. Its antigen is undetermined. V usage is TRBV29-1 and J usage is TRBJ2-1, with TRBD2 identical over 7 bases. Here the sequenced sample was PBMCs, taken before TCRalphabeta/CD19-depleted stem cell transplant. The sequence derives from a girl aged 2 to 9 with congenital amegakaryocytic thrombocytopenia, due to receive a stem cell transplant. As DNA, the CDR3 is TGCAGCGTTGTGCTCCCTGGGACTAAGTACAATGAGCAGTTCTTC. Translation: CSVVLPGTKYNEQFF.